This T cell receptor (beta chain) was retrieved from a study of T cell changes during pregnancy in multiple sclerosis. Only in-frame clones appear in the TCRdb table, and some are missing; sequencing was by immunoSEQ multiplex PCR. This table holds around 86,000 clones, around 93% found once. CDR3 length equals 15 residues. CDR1 is LNHDA, CDR2 SQIVND, per germline (reference sequence). V dropped 5 bases and J dropped 1 base, with 14 bases sitting between them. The source is a female donor with multiple sclerosis, enrolled in a pregnancy study. Material: peripheral blood, obtained in the first trimester of pregnancy. The rearrangement uses TRBV19 and TRBJ1-1; the D gene is possibly TRBD1 (6 bases). CDR3 DNA sequence: TGTGCCAGTAGTCCCCAGACAGGACCGAACACTGAAGCTTTCTTT. As protein: CASSPQTGPNTEAFF.